These 21 T cell receptor beta chains originate from one sample sequenced in a study of T cells expressing NK-cell markers. TCRdb reprocessed the 5' RACE reads and stores each CDR3 protein as one record, lacking DNA. The sample includes 300,000 to 500,000 distinct CDR3 sequences. The sequencing sample was made of blood T cells: a sorted CD56 or NKG2C T cell subset, CD4+ or CD8+ T cells, or bulk PBMC T cells (not recorded which). The receptors here all came from a woman aged 45-65 years in good health.

V and J are TRBV28 and TRBJ2-1; TCRdb picks TRBD1, but there is no DNA to check that call. Per germline, CDR1 MDHEN and CDR2 SYDVKM. CDR3 length: 13 residues. This CDR3 reads CASRRYGGDEQFF.

The genes are TRBV20-1 and TRBJ2-3; TCRdb calls TRBD2, which cannot be checked without DNA. Germline V gene data show CDR1 as DFQATT and CDR2 as SNEGSKA (reference sequence). The CDR3 covers 15 residues. This CDR3 is CSARGSAGVPDTQYF.

The chain couples TRBV27 to TRBJ1-2; absent DNA, TCRdb's TRBD1 call cannot be checked. Germline V gene sequence: CDR1 MNHEY, CDR2 SMNVEV (reference sequence). CDR3 length: 14 residues. The CDR3 loop is CASSTTGGLDGYTF.

The chain is built from TRBV5-1 and TRBJ2-1. The CDR3 consists of 11 residues. The V gene's germline CDR1 is SGHRS and CDR2 YFSETQ. This CDR3 reads CASFGVNEQFF.

The chain joins TRBV7-9 to TRBJ2-7. The CDR3 extends over 11 amino acids. CDR1 and CDR2 (germline): SEHNR, FQNEAQ (reference sequence). The CDR3 here is CASSPAAEQYF.

V and J are TRBV20-1 and TRBJ2-7; TCRdb selects TRBD2, and the lack of DNA leaves this call unchecked. CDR1 is DFQATT and CDR2 is SNEGSKA in the germline V gene (reference sequence). The CDR3 is made up of 12 amino acids. The CDR3 protein is CSAPKMREGQYF.

The chain combines TRBV7-9 with TRBJ2-4; with no DNA, the TCRdb D assignment of TRBD1 cannot be verified. Germline V gene lookup returns CDR1 SEHNR and CDR2 FQNEAQ (reference sequence). The CDR3 consists of 15 residues. The CDR3 loop reads CASSPQGAVGNIQYF.

V usage is TRBV5-8 and J usage is TRBJ2-2; with no DNA, the TCRdb D assignment of TRBD1 cannot be verified. The CDR3 loop spans 17 amino acids. The germline gives CDR1 SGHTS, CDR2 YDEGEE. CDR3 residues: CASSLEQGEMNTGELFF. Together with reference TRBV5-8 and TRBJ2-2, the CDR3 gives the full variable domain: EAGVTQSPTHLIKTRGQQATLRCSPISGHTSVYWYQQALGLGLQFLLWYDEGEERNRGNFPPRFSGRQFPNYSSELNVNALELEDSALYLCASSLEQGEMNTGELFFGEGSRLTVL.

The chain recombines TRBV27 with TRBJ1-3; TCRdb names TRBD1, which stays unverified in the absence of DNA. The CDR3 runs 16 residues. Per germline, CDR1 MNHEY and CDR2 SMNVEV (reference sequence). CDR3 sequence reads: CASSVKTGLGGNTIYF.

The rearrangement links TRBV20-1 to TRBJ2-4; TCRdb proposes TRBD2, but this gene call is untestable without DNA. Germline assignment: CDR1 DFQATT and CDR2 SNEGSKA (reference sequence). The CDR3 is 16 amino acids. CDR3 sequence reads: CSATGLASLAKNIQYF.

The chain recombines TRBV10-2 with TRBJ2-3; the D call from TCRdb, TRBD1, cannot be confirmed without DNA. The CDR3 is made up of 14 amino acids. From germline, CDR1 is WSHSY and CDR2 SAAADI. CDR3 amino acids: CATTPGPQIGVSNF.

The genes are TRBV6-5 and TRBJ1-1; TCRdb reports TRBD1, a call that lacks DNA to check it against. The CDR3 has 14 residues. Looked up from germline, CDR1 is MNHEY and CDR2 is SVGAGI. The CDR3 region is CASSIRGIGTEAFF.

V gene TRBV3-1 combines with J gene TRBJ2-3; there is no DNA to check the TCRdb D call of TRBD2. Germline CDR1 LGHDT, CDR2 YNNKEL (reference sequence). The CDR3 has 16 residues. The CDR3 is CASSQRGGSVTDTQYF.

The J gene is TRBJ2-5, the V gene TRBV20-1; TCRdb's D call of TRBD2 is untestable without DNA. The germline V gene has CDR1 DFQATT and CDR2 SNEGSKA (reference sequence). The CDR3 runs to 15 residues. Here the CDR3 reads CSARDPLAGAETQYF.

The V and J genes are TRBV5-1 and TRBJ1-1. There are 15 residues in the CDR3. The germline V gene encodes CDR1 SGHRS and CDR2 YFSETQ. The chain's CDR3 is CASSLDSYLNTEAFF.

This chain uses TRBV6-1 with TRBJ2-7; the D call from TCRdb, TRBD2, cannot be confirmed without DNA. CDR3 size: 18 residues. CDR1 MNHNS and CDR2 SASEGT come from the germline V gene. CDR3 amino acids: CASSSNPRTSGLSYEQYF.

J is TRBJ1-5 and V is TRBV27; TCRdb's D call of TRBD1 is untestable without DNA. Germline CDR1 and CDR2: MNHEY and SMNVEV (reference sequence). This CDR3 has 15 amino acids. The CDR3 is CASSWDRGSNQPQHF.

The CDR3: CASSQGTDTQYF. The chain is built from TRBV18 and TRBJ2-3. CDR3 size: 12 residues. Germline lookup yields CDR1 KGHSH and CDR2 LQKENI.

The V and J genes are TRBV10-1 and TRBJ1-1; there is no DNA to check the TCRdb D call of TRBD1. Germline CDR1 WNHNN, CDR2 SYGVQD (reference sequence). The CDR3 contains 14 residues. The CDR3 loop reads CASSTTGGRSEAFF.

The chain employs TRBV10-3 and TRBJ2-1; TCRdb picks TRBD2, but there is no DNA to check that call. The germline V gene has CDR1 ENHRY and CDR2 SYGVKD. CDR3 size: 13 residues. The CDR3 is CAIRLAEYNEQFF.

This sequence joins TRBV27 and TRBJ1-2. CDR1 and CDR2 (germline): MNHEY, SMNVEV (reference sequence). CDR3 size: 13 residues. The CDR3 sequence is CASSFQGPYGYTF.